The source of this TCR beta chain is a study of shared clonotypes between healthy human individuals. The data were produced by immunoSEQ multiplex PCR, yet TCRdb's version contains in-frame clones alone and is incomplete. Here the sample spans around 1.9 million clones, more than 85% being singletons. Only CD45RO-negative cells positively selected for CCR7 counted as naive CD8 cells, so terminally differentiated effector memory CD45RA+ cells were excluded. The CDR3 extends over 10 amino acids. In germline, CDR1 is DFQATT, CDR2 SNEGSKA (reference sequence). Trimming removed 6 bases at V and 8 bases at J, with 10 bases between.

J is TRBJ1-1 and V is TRBV20-1; D unresolved. The sequencing input was naive CD8+ T cells from PBMCs. The source of this sequence is a man aged 18-30 years in good health. Some clones in this sample may be carry-over from other donors' samples. CDR3 sequence (DNA): TGCAGTGCAGAGAGGACGGAAGCTTTCTTT. Amino acid sequence: CSAERTEAFF.